The 11 T cell receptor beta chains below were found in one sample sequenced in a study of cytomegalovirus exposure and HLA in healthy donors. In the PCR, 60 Vbeta and 13 Jbeta primers were used. The assay was immunoSEQ multiplex PCR, and TCRdb's table has in-frame clones only and misses some. Here the sample spans about 100,000 clones, roughly 70% being singletons. Sequencing used PBMCs. These receptors were taken from a man aged 40-49 years in good health and CMV-seropositive.

This chain uses TRBV6-6 with TRBJ2-3; TRBD2 matches 11 bases. The germline gives CDR1 MNHNY, CDR2 SVGAGI (reference sequence). V lost 6 bases, J lost 2 bases, and 7 bases stayed unmatched. The CDR3 has 16 residues. For the CDR3, the DNA is TGTGCCAGCAGCCTAGCGGGAGGTGGGTCCACAGATACGCAGTATTTT. The encoded protein is CASSLAGGGSTDTQYF.

This rearrangement joins TRBV12-5 to TRBJ2-1; 9 nucleotides match TRBD2. CDR3 length: 13 amino acids. The V gene's germline CDR1 is LGHNT and CDR2 FRNRAP. J was trimmed by 6 bases and V by 5 bases; bases with no gene match: 2. CDR3 amino acids: CASGRGGGNEQFF. DNA of the CDR3: TGTGCTAGTGGTCGCGGGGGGGGCAATGAGCAGTTCTTC.

CDR3 in amino acids: CASSAGGGLAGELFF. The CDR3, as DNA: TGTGCCAGCAGCGCGGGCGGGGGCTTGGCCGGGGAGCTGTTTTTT. This chain uses TRBV5-4 with TRBJ2-2, with D possibly being TRBD2 (7 bases). CDR3 length: 15 residues. Trimming removed 4 bases at V and 6 bases at J, with 16 bases between. CDR1 and CDR2 (germline): SGHNT, YYREEE (reference sequence).

This clone was recorded once. The chain couples TRBV6-1 to TRBJ1-5; 8 positions agree with TRBD1. The CDR3 covers 14 residues. From germline, CDR1 is MNHNS and CDR2 SASEGT. V lost 7 bases, J lost 9 bases, and 11 bases stayed unmatched. CDR3 residues: CASMSATGDGPQHF. For the CDR3, the DNA is TGTGCCAGCATGTCAGCGACAGGGGATGGGCCCCAGCATTTT.

This clone was observed a few times. CDR3 in DNA: TGTGCCAGCAGAAGTCGACTAGCTGGGGAGACCCAGTACTTC. This codes for CASRSRLAGETQYF. The chain combines TRBV7-2 with TRBJ2-5; 7 bases fit TRBD2. The CDR3 is made up of 14 amino acids. The trim removed 6 bases at V and 5 bases at J, leaving 9 bases unmatched. Germline CDR1 reads SGHTA; CDR2 reads FQGNSA.

The chain has TRBV7-3 and TRBJ2-5; 11 bases are a match to TRBD1. V trimming: 2 bases; J trimming: 5 bases; junction bases outside the gene matches: 10. The CDR3 loop spans 17 amino acids. CDR1 and CDR2 from the germline V gene are SGHTA and FQGTGA. The DNA of the CDR3 is TGTGCCAGCAGCTTACGCCCCCCGGGACAGGGGGGGGAGACCCAGTACTTC. It codes for CASSLRPPGQGGETQYF. Filled out from reference TRBV7-3 and TRBJ2-5, the complete variable domain reads GAGVSQTPSNKVTEKGKYVELRCDPISGHTALYWYRQSLGQGPEFLIYFQGTGAADDSGLPNDRFFAVRPEGSVSTLKIQRTERGDSAVYLCASSLRPPGQGGETQYFGPGTRLLVL.

The rearrangement joins TRBV10-3 to TRBJ2-1, with 10 bases identical to TRBD1. The CDR3 runs 14 residues. J lost 5 bases, V lost 4 bases, and 2 bases had no gene match. The V gene's germline CDR1 is ENHRY and CDR2 SYGVKD. The CDR3 is CAISATGGHNEQFF. The CDR3 region has the DNA TGTGCCATCAGTGCGACAGGGGGCCACAATGAGCAGTTCTTC.

The rearrangement joins TRBV4-1 to TRBJ2-2; D is ambiguous. Germline V gene data show CDR1 as MGHRA and CDR2 as YSYEKL. The CDR3 spans 16 residues. V was trimmed by 4 bases and J by 0 bases, leaving 12 bases between them. In nucleotides, the CDR3 is TGCGCCAGCAGCCCGTCGACGGCGGCGAACACCGGGGAGCTGTTTTTT. Translated: CASSPSTAANTGELFF.

A few counts support this clone. The rearrangement joins TRBV11-3 to TRBJ1-4; D remains ambiguous. With 4 bases removed from V and 5 bases from J, the gap between germline ends came to 8 bases. The CDR3 sequence is 13 residues long. Germline V lookup: CDR1 SGHNT, CDR2 YENEEA. This CDR3 is CASSSGSNEKLFF. The DNA for the CDR3 is TGTGCCAGCAGCTCCGGGTCGAATGAAAAACTGTTTTTT.

The chain carries TRBV4-1 and TRBJ2-3; 11 bases map to TRBD2. The CDR3 runs 17 residues. V lost 0 bases and J lost 3; bases outside the gene matches: 5. Germline V gene sequence: CDR1 MGHRA, CDR2 YSYEKL. The chain's CDR3 is CASSQDRLAGPTDTQYF. The CDR3 DNA follows: TGCGCCAGCAGCCAAGATCGACTAGCGGGACCGACAGATACGCAGTATTTT.

The V and J genes are TRBV6-5 and TRBJ1-2; possibly TRBD1 for D (5 bases). Germline V gene data show CDR1 as MNHEY and CDR2 as SVGAGI. The V and J ends lost 1 base and 6 bases respectively, with 12 bases between them. The CDR3 loop spans 14 amino acids. This CDR3 is CASSYLGGGDGYTF. The DNA for the CDR3 is TGTGCCAGCAGTTACTTGGGGGGGGGTGATGGCTACACCTTC.